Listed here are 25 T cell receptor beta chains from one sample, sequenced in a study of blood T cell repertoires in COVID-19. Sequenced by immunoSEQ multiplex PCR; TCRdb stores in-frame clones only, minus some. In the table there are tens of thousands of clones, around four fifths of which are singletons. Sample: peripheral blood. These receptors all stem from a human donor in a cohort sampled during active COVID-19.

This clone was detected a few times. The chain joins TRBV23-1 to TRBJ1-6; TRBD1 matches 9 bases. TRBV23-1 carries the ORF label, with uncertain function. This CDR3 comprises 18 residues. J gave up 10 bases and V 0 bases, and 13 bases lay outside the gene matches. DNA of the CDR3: TGCGCCAGCAGTCAATCTTCGACAGGGGGTAATGTTGTGTCACCCCTCCACTTT. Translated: CASSQSSTGGNVVSPLHF.

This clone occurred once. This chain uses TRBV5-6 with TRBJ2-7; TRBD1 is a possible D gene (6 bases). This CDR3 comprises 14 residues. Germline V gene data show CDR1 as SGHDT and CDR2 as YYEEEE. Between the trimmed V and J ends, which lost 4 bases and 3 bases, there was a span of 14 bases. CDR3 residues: CASSHSRGGYEQYF. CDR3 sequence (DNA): TGTGCCAGCAGCCACTCCCGAGGGGGCTACGAGCAGTACTTC.

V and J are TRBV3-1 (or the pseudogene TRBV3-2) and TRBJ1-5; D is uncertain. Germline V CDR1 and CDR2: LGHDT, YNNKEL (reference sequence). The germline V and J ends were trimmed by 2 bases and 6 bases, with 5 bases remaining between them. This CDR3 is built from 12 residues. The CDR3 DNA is TGTGCCAGCAGCCAACGGGGTCAGCCCCAGCATTTT. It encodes CASSQRGQPQHF.

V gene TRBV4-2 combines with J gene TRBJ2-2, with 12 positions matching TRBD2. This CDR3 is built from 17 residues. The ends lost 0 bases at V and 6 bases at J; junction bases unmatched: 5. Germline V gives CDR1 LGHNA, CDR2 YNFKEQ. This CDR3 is CASSQDLASGRAGELFF. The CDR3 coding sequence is TGTGCCAGCAGCCAAGATCTCGCTAGCGGGAGGGCCGGGGAGCTGTTTTTT.

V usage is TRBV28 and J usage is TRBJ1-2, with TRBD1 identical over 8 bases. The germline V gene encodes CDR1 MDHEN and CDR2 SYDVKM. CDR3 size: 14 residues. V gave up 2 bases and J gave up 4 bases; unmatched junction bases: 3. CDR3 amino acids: CASSLQGAGYGYTF. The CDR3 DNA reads TGTGCCAGCAGTTTACAGGGGGCTGGCTATGGCTACACCTTC.

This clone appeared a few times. The CDR3 sequence is CASSETRVGGIRQPQHF. The CDR3 nucleotides are TGTGCCAGCAGTGAGACCCGGGTCGGGGGTATCAGGCAGCCCCAGCATTTT. The V gene is TRBV2, the J gene TRBJ1-5; TRBD1 might be the D (5 bases). Germline loops: CDR1 SNHLY, CDR2 FYNNEI. This CDR3 spans 17 amino acids. V was clipped by 3 bases and J by 7 bases, with 22 bases between them. The full variable domain, in which reference TRBV2 and TRBJ1-5 provide the parts outside the CDR3, is EPEVTQTPSHQVTQMGQEVILRCVPISNHLYFYWYRQILGQKVEFLVSFYNNEISEKSEIFDDQFSVERPDGSNFTLKIRSTKLEDSAMYFCASSETRVGGIRQPQHFGDGTRLSIL.

The CDR3 region is CASSLLGATNEKLFF. As DNA, the CDR3 is TGTGCCAGCAGCCTATTGGGCGCAACTAATGAAAAACTGTTTTTT. The gene calls are TRBV2 and TRBJ1-4, with no clear D. CDR1 SNHLY and CDR2 FYNNEI come from the germline V gene. The V end lost 6 bases, the J end lost 0 bases, and 11 bases lay between the germline ends. This CDR3 is 15 amino acids long.

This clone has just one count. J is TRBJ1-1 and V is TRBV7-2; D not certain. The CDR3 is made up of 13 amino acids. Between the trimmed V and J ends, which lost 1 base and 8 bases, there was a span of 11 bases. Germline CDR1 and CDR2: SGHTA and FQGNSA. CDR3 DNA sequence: TGTGCCAGCAGCTTAGTAGTAGCGCGGGAAGCTTTCTTT. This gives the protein CASSLVVAREAFF.

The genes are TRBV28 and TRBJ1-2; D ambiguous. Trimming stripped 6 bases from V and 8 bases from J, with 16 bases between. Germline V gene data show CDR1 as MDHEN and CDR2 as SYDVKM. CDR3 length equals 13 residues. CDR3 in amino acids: CASSPPPLIGYTF. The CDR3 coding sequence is TGTGCCAGCAGCCCACCCCCACTCATAGGCTACACCTTC.

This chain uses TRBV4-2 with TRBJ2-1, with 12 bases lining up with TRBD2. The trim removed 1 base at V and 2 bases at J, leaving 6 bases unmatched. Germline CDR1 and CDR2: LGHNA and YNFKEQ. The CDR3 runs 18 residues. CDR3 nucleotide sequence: TGTGCCAGCAGCCAAGCGACTAGCGGGAGAGGGCCCTACAATGAGCAGTTCTTC. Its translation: CASSQATSGRGPYNEQFF.

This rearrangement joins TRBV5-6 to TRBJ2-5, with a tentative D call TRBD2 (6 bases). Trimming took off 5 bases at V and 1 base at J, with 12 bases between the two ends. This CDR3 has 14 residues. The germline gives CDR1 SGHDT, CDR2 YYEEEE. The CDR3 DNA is TGTGCCAGCAGGGAGGGGACTGTCCAAGAGACCCAGTACTTC. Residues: CASREGTVQETQYF.

CDR3 coding DNA: TGTGCCAGTAGCGATATTTTAACTAGCGGGGGAGCCGGGGAGCTGTTTTTT. Protein sequence: CASSDILTSGGAGELFF. V is TRBV19 and J is TRBJ2-2; TRBD2 agrees at 11 bases. Unmatched junction bases numbered 12, after V lost 6 bases and J lost 6 bases. This CDR3 has 17 residues. The germline V gene has CDR1 LNHDA and CDR2 SQIVND (reference sequence). Full variable domain (missing parts from reference TRBV19 and TRBJ2-2): DGGITQSPKYLFRKEGQNVTLSCEQNLNHDAMYWYRQDPGQGLRLIYYSQIVNDFQKGDIAEGYSVSREKKESFPLTVTSAQKNPTAFYLCASSDILTSGGAGELFFGEGSRLTVL.

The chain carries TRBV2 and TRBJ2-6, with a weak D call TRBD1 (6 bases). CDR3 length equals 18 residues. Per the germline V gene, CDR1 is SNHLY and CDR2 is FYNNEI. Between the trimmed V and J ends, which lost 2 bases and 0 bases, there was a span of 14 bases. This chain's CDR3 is CASSEFAGARSGANVLTF. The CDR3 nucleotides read TGTGCCAGCAGTGAATTTGCAGGGGCCCGCTCTGGGGCCAACGTCCTGACTTTC.

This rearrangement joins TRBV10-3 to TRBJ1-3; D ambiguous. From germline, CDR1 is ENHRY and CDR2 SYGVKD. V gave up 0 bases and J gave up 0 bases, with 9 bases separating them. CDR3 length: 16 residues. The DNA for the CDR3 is TGTGCCATCAGTGAGTCTGAGGGCCGCTCTGGAAACACCATATATTTT. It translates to CAISESEGRSGNTIYF.

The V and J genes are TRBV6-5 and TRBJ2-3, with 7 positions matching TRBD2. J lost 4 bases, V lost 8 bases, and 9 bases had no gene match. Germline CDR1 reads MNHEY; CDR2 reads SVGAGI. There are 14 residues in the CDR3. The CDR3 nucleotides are TGTGCCAGCGGCCGGGAGGATCGGGCAGATACGCAGTATTTT. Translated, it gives CASGREDRADTQYF.

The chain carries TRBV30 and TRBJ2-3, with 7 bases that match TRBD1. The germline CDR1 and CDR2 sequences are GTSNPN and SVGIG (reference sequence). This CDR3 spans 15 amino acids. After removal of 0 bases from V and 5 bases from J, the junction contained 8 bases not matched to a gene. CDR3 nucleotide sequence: TGTGCCTGGAGTGTACTTAGGGGGCTCGGAGATACGCAGTATTTT. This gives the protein CAWSVLRGLGDTQYF.

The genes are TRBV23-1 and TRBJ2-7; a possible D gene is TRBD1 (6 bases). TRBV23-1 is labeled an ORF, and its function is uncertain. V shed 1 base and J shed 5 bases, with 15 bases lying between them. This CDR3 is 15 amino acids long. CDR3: CASSQFNQGSHEQYF. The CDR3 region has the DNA TGCGCCAGCAGTCAATTTAATCAGGGGTCCCACGAGCAGTACTTC.

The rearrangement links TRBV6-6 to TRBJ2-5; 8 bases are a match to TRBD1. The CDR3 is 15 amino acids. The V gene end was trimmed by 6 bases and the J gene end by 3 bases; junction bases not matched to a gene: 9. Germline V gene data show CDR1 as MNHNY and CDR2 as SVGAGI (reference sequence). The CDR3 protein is CASSRTGITEETQYF. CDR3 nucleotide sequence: TGTGCCAGCAGCCGGACAGGGATCACGGAAGAGACCCAGTACTTC.

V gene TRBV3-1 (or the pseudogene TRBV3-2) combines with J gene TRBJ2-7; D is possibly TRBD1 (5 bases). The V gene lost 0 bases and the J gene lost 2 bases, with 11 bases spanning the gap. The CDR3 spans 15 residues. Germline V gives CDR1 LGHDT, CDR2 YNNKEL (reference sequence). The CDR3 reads CASSQDLQAAYEQYF. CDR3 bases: TGTGCCAGCAGCCAAGATCTACAGGCGGCCTACGAGCAGTACTTC.

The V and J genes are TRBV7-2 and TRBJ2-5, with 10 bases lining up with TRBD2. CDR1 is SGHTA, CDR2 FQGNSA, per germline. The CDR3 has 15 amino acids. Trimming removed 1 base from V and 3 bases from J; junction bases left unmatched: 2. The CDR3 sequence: CASSLVGTSEETQYF. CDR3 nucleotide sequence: TGTGCCAGCAGCTTAGTTGGGACTAGCGAAGAGACCCAGTACTTC. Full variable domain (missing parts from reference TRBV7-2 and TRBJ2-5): GAGVSQSPSNKVTEKGKDVELRCDPISGHTALYWYRQSLGQGLEFLIYFQGNSAPDKSGLPSDRFSAERTGGSVSTLTIQRTQQEDSAVYLCASSLVGTSEETQYFGPGTRLLVL.

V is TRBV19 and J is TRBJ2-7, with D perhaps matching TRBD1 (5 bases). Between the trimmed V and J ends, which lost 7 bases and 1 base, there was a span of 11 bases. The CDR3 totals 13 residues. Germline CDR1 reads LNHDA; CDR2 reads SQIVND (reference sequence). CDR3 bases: TGTGCCAGTACCCCTGGGGCATCCTACGAGCAGTACTTC. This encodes CASTPGASYEQYF.

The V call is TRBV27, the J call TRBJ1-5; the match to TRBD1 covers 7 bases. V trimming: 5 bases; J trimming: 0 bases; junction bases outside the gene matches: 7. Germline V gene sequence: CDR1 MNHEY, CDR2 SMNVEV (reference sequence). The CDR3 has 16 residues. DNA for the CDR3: TGTGCCAGCAGTACCCGCGGGACAGATAGCAATCAGCCCCAGCATTTT. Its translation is CASSTRGTDSNQPQHF.

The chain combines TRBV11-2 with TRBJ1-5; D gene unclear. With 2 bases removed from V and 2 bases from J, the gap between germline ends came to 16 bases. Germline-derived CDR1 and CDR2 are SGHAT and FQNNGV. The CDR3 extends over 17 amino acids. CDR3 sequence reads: CASSLTQGGFGNQPQHF. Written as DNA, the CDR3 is TGTGCCAGCAGCTTAACCCAAGGCGGTTTCGGCAATCAGCCCCAGCATTTT. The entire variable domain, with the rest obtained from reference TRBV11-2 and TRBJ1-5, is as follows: EAGVAQSPRYKIIEKRQSVAFWCNPISGHATLYWYQQILGQGPKLLIQFQNNGVVDDSQLPKDRFSAERLKGVDSTLKIQPAKLEDSAVYLCASSLTQGGFGNQPQHFGDGTRLSIL.

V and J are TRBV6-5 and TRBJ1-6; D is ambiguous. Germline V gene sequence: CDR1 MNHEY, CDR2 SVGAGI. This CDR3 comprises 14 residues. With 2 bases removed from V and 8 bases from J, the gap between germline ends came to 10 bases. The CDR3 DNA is TGTGCCAGCAGTTACGGAACAGTTTATTCACCCCTCCACTTT. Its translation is CASSYGTVYSPLHF.

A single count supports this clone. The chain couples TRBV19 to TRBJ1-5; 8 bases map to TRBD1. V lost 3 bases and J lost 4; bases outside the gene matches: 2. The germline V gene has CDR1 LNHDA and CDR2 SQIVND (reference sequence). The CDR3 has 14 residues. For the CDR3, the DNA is TGTGCCAGTAGTATGACAGGGGAGAATCAGCCCCAGCATTTT. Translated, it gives CASSMTGENQPQHF. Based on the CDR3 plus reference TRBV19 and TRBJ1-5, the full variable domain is DGGITQSPKYLFRKEGQNVTLSCEQNLNHDAMYWYRQDPGQGLRLIYYSQIVNDFQKGDIAEGYSVSREKKESFPLTVTSAQKNPTAFYLCASSMTGENQPQHFGDGTRLSIL.